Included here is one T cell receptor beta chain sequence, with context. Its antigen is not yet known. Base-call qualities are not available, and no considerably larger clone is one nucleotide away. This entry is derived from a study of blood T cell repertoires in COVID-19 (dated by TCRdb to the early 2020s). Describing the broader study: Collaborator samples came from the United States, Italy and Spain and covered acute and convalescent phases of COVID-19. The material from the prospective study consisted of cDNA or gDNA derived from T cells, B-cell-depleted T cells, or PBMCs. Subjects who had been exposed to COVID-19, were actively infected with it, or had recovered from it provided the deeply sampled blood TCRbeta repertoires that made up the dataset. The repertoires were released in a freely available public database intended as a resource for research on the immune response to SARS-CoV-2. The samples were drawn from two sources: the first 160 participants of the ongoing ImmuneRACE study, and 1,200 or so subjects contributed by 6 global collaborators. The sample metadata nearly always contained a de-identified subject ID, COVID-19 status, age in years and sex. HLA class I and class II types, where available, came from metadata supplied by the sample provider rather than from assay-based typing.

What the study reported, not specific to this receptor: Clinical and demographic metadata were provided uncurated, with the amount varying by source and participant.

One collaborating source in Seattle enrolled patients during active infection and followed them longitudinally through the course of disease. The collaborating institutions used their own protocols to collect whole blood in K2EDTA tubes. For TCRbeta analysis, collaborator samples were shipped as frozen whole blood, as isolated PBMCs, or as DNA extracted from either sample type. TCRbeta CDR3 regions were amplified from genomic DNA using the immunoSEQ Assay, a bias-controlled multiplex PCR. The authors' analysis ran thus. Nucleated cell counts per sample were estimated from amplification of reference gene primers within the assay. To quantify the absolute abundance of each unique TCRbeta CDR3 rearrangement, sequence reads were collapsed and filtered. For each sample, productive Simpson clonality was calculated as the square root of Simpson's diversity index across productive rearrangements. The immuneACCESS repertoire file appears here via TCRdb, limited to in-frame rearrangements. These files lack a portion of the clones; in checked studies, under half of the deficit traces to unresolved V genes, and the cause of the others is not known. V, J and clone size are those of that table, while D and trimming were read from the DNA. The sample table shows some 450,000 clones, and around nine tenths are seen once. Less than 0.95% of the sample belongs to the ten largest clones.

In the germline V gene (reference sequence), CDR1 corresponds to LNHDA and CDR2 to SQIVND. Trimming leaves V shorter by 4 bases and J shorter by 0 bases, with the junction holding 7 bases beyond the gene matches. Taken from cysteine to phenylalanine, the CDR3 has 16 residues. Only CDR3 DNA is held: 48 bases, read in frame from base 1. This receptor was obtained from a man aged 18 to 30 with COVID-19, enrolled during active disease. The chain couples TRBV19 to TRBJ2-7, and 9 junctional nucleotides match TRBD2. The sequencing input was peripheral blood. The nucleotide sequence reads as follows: TGTGCCAGTAGTAACCAGGGACTAGCCAGCTCCTACGAGCAGTACTTC. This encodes CASSNQGLASSYEQYF.